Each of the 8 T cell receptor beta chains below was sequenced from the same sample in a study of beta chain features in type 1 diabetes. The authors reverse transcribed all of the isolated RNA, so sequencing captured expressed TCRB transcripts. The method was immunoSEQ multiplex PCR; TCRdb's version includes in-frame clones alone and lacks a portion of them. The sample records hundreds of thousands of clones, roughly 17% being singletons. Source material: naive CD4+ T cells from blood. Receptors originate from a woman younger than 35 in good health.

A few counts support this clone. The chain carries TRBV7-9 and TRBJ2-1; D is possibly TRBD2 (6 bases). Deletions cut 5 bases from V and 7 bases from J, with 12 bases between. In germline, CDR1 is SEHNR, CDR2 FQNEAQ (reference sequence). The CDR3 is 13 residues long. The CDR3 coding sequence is TGTGCCAGCAGCCCGAGGAGGGAGAATGAGCAGTTCTTC. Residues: CASSPRRENEQFF.

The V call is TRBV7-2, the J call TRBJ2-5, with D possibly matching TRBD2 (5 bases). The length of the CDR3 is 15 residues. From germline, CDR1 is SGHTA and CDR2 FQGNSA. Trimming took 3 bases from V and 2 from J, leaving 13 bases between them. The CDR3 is CASSLDWAVQETQYF. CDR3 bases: TGTGCCAGCAGCTTGGACTGGGCCGTTCAAGAGACCCAGTACTTC.

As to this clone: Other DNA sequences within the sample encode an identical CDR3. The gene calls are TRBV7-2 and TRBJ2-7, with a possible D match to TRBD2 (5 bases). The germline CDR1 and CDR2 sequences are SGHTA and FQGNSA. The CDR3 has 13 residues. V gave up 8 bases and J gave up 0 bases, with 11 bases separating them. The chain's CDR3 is CASSRSGSYEQYF. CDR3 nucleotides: TGTGCCAGCTCACGGAGCGGCTCCTACGAGCAGTACTTC.

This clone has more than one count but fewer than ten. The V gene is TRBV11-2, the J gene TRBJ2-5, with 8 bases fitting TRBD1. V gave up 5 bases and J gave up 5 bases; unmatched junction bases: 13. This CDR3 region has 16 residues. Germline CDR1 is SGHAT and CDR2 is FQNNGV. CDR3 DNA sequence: TGTGCCAGCAGCCCCCGGACAGGGAGTGGGGTTGAGACCCAGTACTTC. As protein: CASSPRTGSGVETQYF.

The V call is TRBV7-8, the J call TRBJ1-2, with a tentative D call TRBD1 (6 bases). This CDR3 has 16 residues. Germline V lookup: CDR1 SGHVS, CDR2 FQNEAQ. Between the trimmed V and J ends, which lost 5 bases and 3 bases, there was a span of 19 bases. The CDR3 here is CASSLNGTQYDYGYTF. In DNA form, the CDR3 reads TGTGCCAGCAGCCTCAACGGGACACAATACGACTATGGCTACACCTTC.

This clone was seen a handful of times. In DNA form, the CDR3 reads TGTGCCAGCAGTTTATGGGGTTCCACAGATACGCAGTATTTT. Protein product: CASSLWGSTDTQYF. The chain recombines TRBV28 with TRBJ2-3; D is unclear. V lost 0 bases and J lost 2, with 6 bases in between. Per germline, CDR1 MDHEN and CDR2 SYDVKM. This CDR3 is built from 14 residues.

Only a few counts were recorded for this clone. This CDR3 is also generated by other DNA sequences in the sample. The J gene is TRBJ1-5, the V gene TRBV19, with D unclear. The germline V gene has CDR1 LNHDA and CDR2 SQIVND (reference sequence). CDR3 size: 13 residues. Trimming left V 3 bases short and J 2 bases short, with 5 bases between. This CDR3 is CASSMRGNQPQHF. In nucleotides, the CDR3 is TGTGCCAGTAGTATGAGAGGCAATCAGCCCCAGCATTTT.

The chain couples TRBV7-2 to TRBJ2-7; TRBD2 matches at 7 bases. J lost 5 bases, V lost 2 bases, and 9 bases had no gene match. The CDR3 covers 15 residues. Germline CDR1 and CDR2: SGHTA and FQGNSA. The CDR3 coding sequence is TGTGCCAGCAGCTTAAAAGGGGCGGGAGCCGACGAGCAGTACTTC. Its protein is CASSLKGAGADEQYF. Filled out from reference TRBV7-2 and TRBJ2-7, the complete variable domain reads GAGVSQSPSNKVTEKGKDVELRCDPISGHTALYWYRQSLGQGLEFLIYFQGNSAPDKSGLPSDRFSAERTGGSVSTLTIQRTQQEDSAVYLCASSLKGAGADEQYFGPGTRLTVT.